These T cell receptor beta chains were read from a single sample in a study of T-cell memory formation after mild COVID-19. MiXCR, run by TCRdb on the 5' RACE reads, gives a single entry per CDR3 protein. In the table there are about 210,000 distinct CDR3 sequences, 27% of which are singletons. The sample comprised PBMCs or a T cell subset sorted from them (not recorded which). These receptors originate from an adult woman who had mild COVID-19 (a few samples of this study predate the infection). Cell type and time point are not known. Each CDR3 is given with its conserved first and last residue. Each record gives: D gene, clone size, V gene, J gene, CDR3 protein, CDR3 DNA. D genes are given only for firm matches. Where a row states a size, it is once, few, many or the class of an expanded clone; other rows omit it.

NA	NA	TRBV7-9	TRBJ2-3	CASSLARASTDTQYF	TGTGCCAGCAGCCTCGCGAGGGCTAGCACAGATACGCAGTATTTT
NA	NA	TRBV27	TRBJ1-2	CASPKINYGYTF	TGTGCCAGCCCGAAAATTAACTATGGCTACACCTTC
TRBD2	NA	TRBV2	TRBJ2-3	CASRIGQAGGLGDTQYF	TGTGCCAGCAGAATAGGCCAAGCGGGAGGGCTTGGAGATACGCAGTATTTT
NA	once	TRBV6-6	TRBJ1-5	CASSYSTGRSNQPQHF	TGTGCCAGCAGTTACTCGACGGGTCGGAGCAATCAGCCCCAGCATTTT
NA	few	TRBV14	TRBJ2-2	CASSQASGLRGTGELFF	TGTGCCAGCAGCCAGGCCTCCGGGCTAAGGGGCACCGGGGAGCTGTTTTTT
TRBD2	NA	TRBV5-5	TRBJ2-2	CASSIKSGTSGRGAPITGELFF	TGTGCCAGCAGCATCAAGTCCGGGACTAGCGGGAGAGGAGCACCGATCACCGGGGAGCTGTTTTTT
TRBD2	few	TRBV9	TRBJ2-2	CASSGRGLAGGTNTGELFF	TGTGCCAGCAGCGGGAGGGGACTAGCGGGGGGGACGAACACCGGGGAGCTGTTTTTT
NA	NA	TRBV20-1	TRBJ2-1	CSARDGSSYNEQFF	TGCAGTGCTAGAGACGGGAGCTCCTACAATGAGCAGTTCTTC
NA	few	TRBV7-2	TRBJ2-3	CASSPARGKGADTQYF	TGTGCCAGCAGCCCCGCTAGAGGTAAAGGGGCAGATACGCAGTATTTT
TRBD2	NA	TRBV24-1	TRBJ2-5	CATSDRTRHKETQYF	TGTGCCACCAGTGACCGGACTAGGCATAAAGAGACCCAGTACTTC
NA	few	TRBV20-1	TRBJ2-2	CSAPGITGELFF	TGCAGTGCTCCAGGGATAACCGGGGAGCTGTTTTTT
NA	NA	TRBV4-3	TRBJ2-1	CASSQGQWSSYNEQFF	TGCGCCAGCAGCCAAGGACAGTGGAGCTCCTACAATGAGCAGTTCTTC
NA	NA	TRBV11-2	TRBJ2-3	CASSFGRGADTQYF	TGTGCCAGCAGCTTTGGACGCGGCGCAGATACGCAGTATTTT
NA	few	TRBV3-1	TRBJ2-5	CASSQDLLPPETQYF	TGTGCCAGCAGCCAAGATCTACTGCCCCCAGAGACCCAGTACTTC
NA	NA	TRBV9	TRBJ1-6	CASSVATGGVGSPLHF	TGTGCCAGCAGCGTAGCTACTGGGGGAGTGGGTTCACCCCTCCACTTT
TRBD1	NA	TRBV7-3	TRBJ2-1	CASSPTGGTGLNEQFF	TGTGCCAGCAGCCCGACTGGTGGGACAGGGCTTAATGAGCAGTTCTTC
TRBD2	NA	TRBV30	TRBJ2-1	CAWSGYGTSGRYEQFF	TGTGCCTGGAGCGGATACGGGACTAGCGGGAGATATGAGCAGTTCTTC
NA	once	TRBV7-9	TRBJ2-5	CASSLNQGRATARETQYF	TGTGCCAGCAGCCTTAATCAGGGGAGAGCGACAGCGCGGGAGACCCAGTACTTC
TRBD2	NA	TRBV29-1	TRBJ2-7	CSVETPTSGLYEQYF	TGCAGCGTTGAAACTCCGACTAGCGGGTTGTACGAGCAGTACTTC
NA	NA	TRBV12-3/TRBV12-4	TRBJ2-3	CASSWQSGVITDTQYF	TGTGCCAGCAGTTGGCAATCGGGAGTCATCACAGATACGCAGTATTTT
TRBD2	many	TRBV12-3/TRBV12-4	TRBJ2-3	CASSLAGGPDWADTQYF	TGTGCCAGCAGTTTGGCGGGAGGGCCCGATTGGGCAGATACGCAGTATTTT
NA	few	TRBV5-6	TRBJ1-2	CASSLRGSGPYGYTF	TGTGCCAGCAGCTTGCGCGGGTCCGGGCCTTATGGCTACACCTTC
TRBD2	few	TRBV29-1	TRBJ2-7	CSVEGLAGVSYEQYF	TGCAGCGTTGAGGGACTAGCGGGAGTTTCCTACGAGCAGTACTTC
TRBD2	few	TRBV28	TRBJ2-7	CASSPPAGGLYEQYF	TGTGCCAGCAGTCCCCCCGCGGGAGGCTTATACGAGCAGTACTTC
TRBD1	NA	TRBV7-8	TRBJ2-1	CASSLYPGTGGLDEQFF	TGTGCCAGCAGCTTATACCCCGGGACAGGGGGTTTGGATGAGCAGTTCTTC
TRBD2	NA	TRBV2	TRBJ2-3	CASSDNSVGGGSTDTQYF	TGTGCCAGCAGTGATAATTCAGTTGGCGGGGGGAGCACAGATACGCAGTATTTT
NA	few	TRBV29-1	TRBJ2-5	CSVIRTGGETQYF	TGCAGCGTTATCCGGACCGGCGGGGAGACCCAGTACTTC
NA	few	TRBV5-1	TRBJ2-7	CASSLPDIYEQYF	TGCGCCAGCAGCTTACCCGACATCTACGAGCAGTACTTC
NA	NA	TRBV2	TRBJ2-1	CASRVRAQSSYNEQFF	TGTGCCAGCAGAGTACGGGCCCAAAGCTCCTACAATGAGCAGTTCTTC
TRBD2	NA	TRBV20-1	TRBJ2-1	CSARSRLAGYNEQFF	TGCAGTGCTAGGTCGCGATTAGCGGGGTACAATGAGCAGTTCTTC
TRBD1	NA	TRBV7-2	TRBJ2-5	CASSSLQGRETQYF	TGTGCCAGCAGCTCCCTACAGGGGCGGGAGACCCAGTACTTC
NA	NA	TRBV20-1	TRBJ2-7	CSASGVTYEQYF	TGCAGTGCGTCAGGGGTCACCTACGAGCAGTACTTC
NA	few	TRBV2	TRBJ1-5	CASKGVNQPQHF	TGTGCCAGCAAGGGGGTTAATCAGCCCCAGCATTTT
NA	NA	TRBV5-4	TRBJ2-5	CASSIGGTPTRETQYF	TGTGCCAGCAGCATAGGAGGGACACCTACCCGAGAGACCCAGTACTTC
TRBD2	few	TRBV12-3/TRBV12-4	TRBJ2-7	CASSLMASGSYEQYF	TGTGCCAGCAGTTTAATGGCTAGCGGGAGCTACGAGCAGTACTTC
NA	NA	TRBV6-2/TRBV6-3	TRBJ2-7	CASSYPGYEQYF	TGTGCCAGCAGTTATCCCGGTTACGAGCAGTACTTC
NA	NA	TRBV6-6	TRBJ1-4	CASSLNEKLFF	TGTGCCAGCAGTCTTAATGAAAAACTGTTTTTT
TRBD2	NA	TRBV5-1	TRBJ2-7	CASSLGLAGGDEQYF	TGCGCCAGCAGCTTGGGACTAGCGGGAGGCGACGAGCAGTACTTC
NA	few	TRBV28	TRBJ2-7	CASKLFGRDVNEQYF	TGTGCCAGCAAACTTTTTGGCCGGGACGTGAACGAGCAGTACTTC
NA	NA	TRBV3-1	TRBJ2-7	CASGPGGAGEQYF	TGTGCCAGCGGGCCGGGGGGCGCAGGGGAGCAGTACTTC
NA	NA	TRBV9	TRBJ2-5	CASSVGTLFQETQYF	TGTGCCAGCAGCGTCGGGACTCTCTTTCAAGAGACCCAGTACTTC
TRBD2	NA	TRBV12-3/TRBV12-4	TRBJ2-2	CASSRSGSGDTGELFF	TGTGCCAGCAGCCGTAGCGGGAGCGGGGACACCGGGGAGCTGTTTTTT
TRBD2	few	TRBV24-1	TRBJ2-1	CATSDPTSGRGYNEQFF	TGTGCCACCAGTGATCCAACTAGCGGGAGAGGTTACAATGAGCAGTTCTTC
NA	few	TRBV3-1	TRBJ2-5	CASSLPILAANQETQYF	TGTGCCAGCAGCCTACCCATCCTGGCAGCTAACCAAGAGACCCAGTACTTC
NA	NA	TRBV12-3/TRBV12-4	TRBJ1-1	CASTSSRAEAFF	TGTGCCAGCACCTCGAGTCGCGCTGAAGCTTTCTTT